This T cell receptor (beta chain) was sequenced during a study of tissue T cells after allogeneic stem cell transplantation. Regarding this clone: Germline and genes: mouse.

The time point is: mouse harvest day 14 after allogeneic transplant. Mouse grafts combined 10^7 T-cell-depleted bone marrow cells with 10^6 splenic CD5+ T cells. Measured with immunoSEQ multiplex PCR; TCRdb has only the in-frame clones, and not every one. The sample lists fewer than 10,000 clones, approximately 34% occurring once. The source is a female BALB/c mouse given C57BL/6 T cells with graft-versus-host disease after an allogeneic hematopoietic cell transplant. Sequencing was done on a sample of skin.

CDR3 protein: CASSLPGRREVFF. The DNA read from the CDR3 is TGTGCCAGCAGTCTTCCAGGGAGAAGAGAAGTCTTC. The gene calls are TRBV26 and TRBJ1-1; maybe TRBD1 (5 bases). The read falls 1 residue short of the CDR3 end, and the missing part is taken from the germline J gene. Germline V gives CDR1 KGHPV, CDR2 FQNQEV (reference sequence). This CDR3 spans 13 amino acids. V dropped 3 bases and J dropped 7 bases, with 12 bases sitting between them. The full variable domain, completed using reference TRBV26 and TRBJ1-1, is NSKVIQTPRYLVKGQGQKAKMRCIPEKGHPVVFWYQQNKNNEFKFLINFQNQEVLQQIDMTEKRFSAECPSNSPCSLEIQSSEAGDSALYLCASSLPGRREVFFGKGTRLTVV.